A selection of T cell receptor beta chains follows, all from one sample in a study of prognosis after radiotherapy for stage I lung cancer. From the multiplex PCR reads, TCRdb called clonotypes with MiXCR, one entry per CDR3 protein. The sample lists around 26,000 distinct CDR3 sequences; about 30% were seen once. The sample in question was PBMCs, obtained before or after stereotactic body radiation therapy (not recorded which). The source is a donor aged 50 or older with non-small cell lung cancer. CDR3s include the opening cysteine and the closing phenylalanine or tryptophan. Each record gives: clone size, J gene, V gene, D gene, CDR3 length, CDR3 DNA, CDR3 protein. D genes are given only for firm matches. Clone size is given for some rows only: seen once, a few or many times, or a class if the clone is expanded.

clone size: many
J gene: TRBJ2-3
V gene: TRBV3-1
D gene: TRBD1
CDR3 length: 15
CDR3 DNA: TGTGCCAGCAGCCCGGGACAGGGTGTCACAGATACGCAGTATTTT
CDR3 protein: CASSPGQGVTDTQYF

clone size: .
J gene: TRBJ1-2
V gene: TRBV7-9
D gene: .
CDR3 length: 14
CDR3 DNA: TGTGCCAGCAGTTCGCCAAACCAGGGTGGTGGCTACACCTTC
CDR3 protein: CASSSPNQGGGYTF

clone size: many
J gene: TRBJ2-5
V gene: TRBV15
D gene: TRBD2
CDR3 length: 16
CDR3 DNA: TGTGCCACCAGCAGAGATGCGGGGGGGCGGCGAGAGACCCAGTACTTC
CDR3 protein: CATSRDAGGRRETQYF

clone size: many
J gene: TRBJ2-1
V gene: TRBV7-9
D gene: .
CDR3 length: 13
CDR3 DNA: TGTGCCAGCAGCTTAGTAATCGACAATGAGCAGTTCTTC
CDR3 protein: CASSLVIDNEQFF

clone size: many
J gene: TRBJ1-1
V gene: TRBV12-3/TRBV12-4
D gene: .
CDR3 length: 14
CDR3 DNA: TGTGCCAGCAGCCCGGACAGAACGACCACTGAAGCTTTCTTT
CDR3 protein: CASSPDRTTTEAFF

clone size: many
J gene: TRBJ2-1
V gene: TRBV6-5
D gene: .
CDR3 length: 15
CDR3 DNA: TGTGCCAGCAGTTACTCGTGGTCTTCCTACAATGAGCAGTTCTTC
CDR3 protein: CASSYSWSSYNEQFF

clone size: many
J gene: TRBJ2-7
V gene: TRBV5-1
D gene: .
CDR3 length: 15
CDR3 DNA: TGCGCCAGCAGCTCCTACTCGTTTCGAGGTAACGAGCAGTACTTC
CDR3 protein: CASSSYSFRGNEQYF

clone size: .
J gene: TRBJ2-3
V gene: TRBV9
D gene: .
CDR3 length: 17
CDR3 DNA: TGTGCCAGCAGCCTCTCGGGGGCGGGAGAGAGCACAGATACGCAGTATTTT
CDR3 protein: CASSLSGAGESTDTQYF

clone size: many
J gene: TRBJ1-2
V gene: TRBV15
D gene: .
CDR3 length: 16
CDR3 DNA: TGTGCCACCAGCAGAGCCCAGGGGTCCCCGCTCTATGGCTACACCTTC
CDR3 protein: CATSRAQGSPLYGYTF

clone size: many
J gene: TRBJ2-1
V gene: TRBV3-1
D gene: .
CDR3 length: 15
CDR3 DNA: TGTGCCAGCAGCCAACGGCAGGGACCTTACAATGAGCAGTTCTTC
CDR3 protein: CASSQRQGPYNEQFF

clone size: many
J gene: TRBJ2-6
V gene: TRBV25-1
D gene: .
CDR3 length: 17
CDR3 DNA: TGTGCCAGCAGTGAATATATAAGTCGGGGGGGGGCCAACGTCCTGACTTTC
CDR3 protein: CASSEYISRGGANVLTF

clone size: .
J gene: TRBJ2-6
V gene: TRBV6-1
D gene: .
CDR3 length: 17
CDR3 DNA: TGTGCCAGCAGCCCCTTTAACCATGACATTCGGGCCAACGTCCTGACTTTC
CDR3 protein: CASSPFNHDIRANVLTF

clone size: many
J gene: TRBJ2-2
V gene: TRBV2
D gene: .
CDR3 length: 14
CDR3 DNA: TGTGCCAGCAGTGAATTAGGGCCACCCGGGGAGCTGTTTTTT
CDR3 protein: CASSELGPPGELFF

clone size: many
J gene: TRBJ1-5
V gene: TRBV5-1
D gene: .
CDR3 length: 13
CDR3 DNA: TGCGCCAGCAGCCCAGGGTTTAATCAGCCCCAGCATTTT
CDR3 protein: CASSPGFNQPQHF

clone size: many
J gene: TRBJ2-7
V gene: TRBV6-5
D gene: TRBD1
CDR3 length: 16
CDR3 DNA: TGTGCCAGCAGTTACCGACAGGGTGGGGGAGACTACGAGCAGTACTTC
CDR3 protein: CASSYRQGGGDYEQYF

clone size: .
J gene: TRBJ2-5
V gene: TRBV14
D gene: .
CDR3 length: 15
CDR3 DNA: TGTGCCAGCAGCCAAGGTCCGGGTCCGAAAGAGACCCAGTACTTC
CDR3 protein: CASSQGPGPKETQYF

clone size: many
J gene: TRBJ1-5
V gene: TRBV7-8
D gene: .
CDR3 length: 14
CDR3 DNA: TGTGCCAGCAGCTTAGTAGGGGGCAATCAGCCCCAGCATTTT
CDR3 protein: CASSLVGGNQPQHF

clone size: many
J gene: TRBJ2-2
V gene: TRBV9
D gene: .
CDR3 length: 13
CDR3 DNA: TGTGCCAGCAGCCCACTAAACACCGGGGAGCTGTTTTTT
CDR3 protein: CASSPLNTGELFF

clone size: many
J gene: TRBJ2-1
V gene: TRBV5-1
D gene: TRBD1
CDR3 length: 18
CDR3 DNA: TGCGCCAGCAGCTTAGACTCGACAGGGTACGGGGACGGTAATGAGCAGTTCTTC
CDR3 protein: CASSLDSTGYGDGNEQFF

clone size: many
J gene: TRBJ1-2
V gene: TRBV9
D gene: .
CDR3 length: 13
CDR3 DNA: TGTGCCAGCAGCGCGGACATAAACTATGGCTACACCTTC
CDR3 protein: CASSADINYGYTF

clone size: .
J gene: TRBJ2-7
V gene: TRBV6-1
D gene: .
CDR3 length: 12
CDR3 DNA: TGTGCCAGCAGCAGGCAGGGCTACGAGCAGTACTTC
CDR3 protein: CASSRQGYEQYF

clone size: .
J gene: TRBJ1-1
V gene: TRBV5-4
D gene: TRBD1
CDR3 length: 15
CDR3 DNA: TGTGCCAGCAGCTTTCCCCAGGGGGCAGACACTGAAGCTTTCTTT
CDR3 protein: CASSFPQGADTEAFF

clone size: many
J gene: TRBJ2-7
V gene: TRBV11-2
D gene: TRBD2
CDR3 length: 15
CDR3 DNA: TGTGCCAGCAGCCCAAGACTAGCGGGCCCCTACGAGCAGTACTTC
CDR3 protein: CASSPRLAGPYEQYF

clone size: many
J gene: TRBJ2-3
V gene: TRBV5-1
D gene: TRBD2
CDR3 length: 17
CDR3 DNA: TGCGCCAGCAGCTTGGTACTAGCGGGGGGACGCACAGATACGCAGTATTTT
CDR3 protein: CASSLVLAGGRTDTQYF

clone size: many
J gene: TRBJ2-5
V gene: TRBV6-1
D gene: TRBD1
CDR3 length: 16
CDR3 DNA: TGTGCCAGCCACACCCGGGACAGGATGACACAAGAGACCCAGTACTTC
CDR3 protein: CASHTRDRMTQETQYF

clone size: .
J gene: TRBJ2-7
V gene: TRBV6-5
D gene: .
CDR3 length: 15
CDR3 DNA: TGTGCCAGCAGTTACTCGGCAGGGCTTTCCCACGAGCAGTACTTC
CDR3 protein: CASSYSAGLSHEQYF

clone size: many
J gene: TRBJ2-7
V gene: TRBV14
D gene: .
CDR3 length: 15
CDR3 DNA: TGTGCCAGCAGCCAAGCGGCAGGGATTGCCTACGAGCAGTACTTC
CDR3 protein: CASSQAAGIAYEQYF

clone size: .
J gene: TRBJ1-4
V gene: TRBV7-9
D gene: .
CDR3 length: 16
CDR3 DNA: TGTGCCAGCAGCCTCGGGGGGGGAGCAAGTAATGAAAAACTGTTTTTT
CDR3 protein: CASSLGGGASNEKLFF

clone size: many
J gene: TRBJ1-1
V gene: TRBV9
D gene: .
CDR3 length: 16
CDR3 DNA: TGTGCCAGCAGCGTAGAACCAGGGAGCGCGGGCACTGAAGCTTTCTTT
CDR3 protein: CASSVEPGSAGTEAFF

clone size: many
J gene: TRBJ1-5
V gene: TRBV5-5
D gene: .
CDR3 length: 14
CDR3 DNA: TGTGCCAGCAGCCGGGACGGTGGGAATCAGCCCCAGCATTTT
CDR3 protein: CASSRDGGNQPQHF

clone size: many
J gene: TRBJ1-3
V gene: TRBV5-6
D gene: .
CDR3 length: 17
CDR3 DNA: TGTGCCAGCAGCTTGGGTGAGGTTCGGCACTCTGGAAACACCATATATTTT
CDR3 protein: CASSLGEVRHSGNTIYF

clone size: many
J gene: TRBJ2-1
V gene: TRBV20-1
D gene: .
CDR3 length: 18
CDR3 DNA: TGCAGTGCTTTGACTATGTTCTCTTGGGGGAGCTCCTACAATGAGCAGTTCTTC
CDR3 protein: CSALTMFSWGSSYNEQFF

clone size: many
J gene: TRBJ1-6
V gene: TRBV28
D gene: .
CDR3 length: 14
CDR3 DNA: TGTGCCAGCAGTCCTGTCGGGGGGAATTCACCCCTCCACTTT
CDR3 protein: CASSPVGGNSPLHF

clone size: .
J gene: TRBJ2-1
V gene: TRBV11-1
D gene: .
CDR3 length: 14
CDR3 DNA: TGTGCCATCAGCTTAGATGGGTCCCACAATGATCAGTTCTTC
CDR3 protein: CAISLDGSHNDQFF

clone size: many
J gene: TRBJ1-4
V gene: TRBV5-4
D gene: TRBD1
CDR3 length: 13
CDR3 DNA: TGTGCCAGCAGCACACAGGGGGCTAAGAAACTGTTTTTT
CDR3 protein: CASSTQGAKKLFF

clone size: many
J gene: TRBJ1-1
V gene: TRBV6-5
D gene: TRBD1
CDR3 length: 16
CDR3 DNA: TGTGCCAGCAGTTACTCGGGGGGACGGGACAGCTCGGGAGCTTTCTTT
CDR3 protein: CASSYSGGRDSSGAFF

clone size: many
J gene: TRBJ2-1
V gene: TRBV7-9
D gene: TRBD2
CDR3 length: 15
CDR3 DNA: TGTGCCAGCAGCCCGGGACTAGCGGGGAACAATGAGCAGTTCTTC
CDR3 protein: CASSPGLAGNNEQFF

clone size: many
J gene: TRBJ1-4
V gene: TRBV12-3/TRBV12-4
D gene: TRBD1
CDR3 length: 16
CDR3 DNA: TGTGCCAGCAGTTTAGGGGGCGGACAGGGTAGGGAAAAACTGTTTTTT
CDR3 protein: CASSLGGGQGREKLFF

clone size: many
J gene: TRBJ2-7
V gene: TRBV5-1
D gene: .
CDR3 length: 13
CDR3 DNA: TGCGCCAGCAGCTTGTCGGACCTGGGAGAGCAGTACTTC
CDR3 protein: CASSLSDLGEQYF

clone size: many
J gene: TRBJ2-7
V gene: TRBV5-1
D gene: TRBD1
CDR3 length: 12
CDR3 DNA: TGCGCCAGCAGCAAAGGGACAGGTGAGCAGTACTTC
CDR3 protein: CASSKGTGEQYF

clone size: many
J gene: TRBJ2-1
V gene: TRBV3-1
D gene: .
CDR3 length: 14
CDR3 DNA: TGTGCCAGCAGCCCAAACCTCGGGGGCTATGAGCAGTTCTTC
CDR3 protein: CASSPNLGGYEQFF

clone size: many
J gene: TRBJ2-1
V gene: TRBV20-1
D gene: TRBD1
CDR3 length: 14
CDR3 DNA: TGCAGTGCTAGGAAGGGACAGACTTACAATGAGCAGTTCTTC
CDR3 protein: CSARKGQTYNEQFF

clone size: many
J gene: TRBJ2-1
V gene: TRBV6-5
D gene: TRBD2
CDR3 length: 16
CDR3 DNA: TGTGCCAGCAGTTACTCCCGACCGGGACTAGCAAATGAGCAGTTCTTC
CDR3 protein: CASSYSRPGLANEQFF

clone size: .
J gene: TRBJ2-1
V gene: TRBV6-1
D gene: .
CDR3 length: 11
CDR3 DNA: TGTGCCAGCGGCTACGGGAATGAGCAGTTCTTC
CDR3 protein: CASGYGNEQFF

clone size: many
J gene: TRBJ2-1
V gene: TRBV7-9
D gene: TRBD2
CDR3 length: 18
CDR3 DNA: TGTGCCAGCAGCTCCACACAAACCGGGACTAGCGGGAACAATGAGCAGTTCTTC
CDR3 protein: CASSSTQTGTSGNNEQFF

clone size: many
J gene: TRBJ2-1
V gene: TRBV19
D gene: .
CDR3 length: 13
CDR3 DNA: TGTGCCAGTAGTATCCGCCGGGTCAATGAGCAGTTCTTC
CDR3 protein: CASSIRRVNEQFF

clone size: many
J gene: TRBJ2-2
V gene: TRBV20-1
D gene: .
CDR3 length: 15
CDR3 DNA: TGCAGTGCTAGAGATTTTAGTGCGGGCACCGGGGAGCTGTTTTTT
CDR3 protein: CSARDFSAGTGELFF

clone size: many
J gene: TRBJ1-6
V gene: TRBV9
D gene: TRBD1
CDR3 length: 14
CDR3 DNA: TGTGCCAGCAGCGTCGACAGGGGGCTTTCACCCCTCCACTTT
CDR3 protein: CASSVDRGLSPLHF

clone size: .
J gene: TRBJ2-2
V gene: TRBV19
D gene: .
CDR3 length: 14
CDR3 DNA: TGTGCCAGTAGTCCGGGACAGAACACCGGGGAGCTGTTTTTT
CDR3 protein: CASSPGQNTGELFF

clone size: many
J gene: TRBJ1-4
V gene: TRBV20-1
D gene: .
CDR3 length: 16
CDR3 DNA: TGCAGTGCTGTCCCGGGACGGAGCGCAACTAATGAAAAACTGTTTTTT
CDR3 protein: CSAVPGRSATNEKLFF

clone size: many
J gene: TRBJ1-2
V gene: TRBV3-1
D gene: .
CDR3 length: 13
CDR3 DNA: TGTGCCAGCAGCTACAAAGCAGGGTATGGCTACACCTTC
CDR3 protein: CASSYKAGYGYTF

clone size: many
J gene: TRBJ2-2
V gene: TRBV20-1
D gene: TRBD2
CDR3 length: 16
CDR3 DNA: TGCAGTGCCTTGACTAGCGGGGGAATGGACACCGGGGAGCTGTTTTTT
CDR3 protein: CSALTSGGMDTGELFF